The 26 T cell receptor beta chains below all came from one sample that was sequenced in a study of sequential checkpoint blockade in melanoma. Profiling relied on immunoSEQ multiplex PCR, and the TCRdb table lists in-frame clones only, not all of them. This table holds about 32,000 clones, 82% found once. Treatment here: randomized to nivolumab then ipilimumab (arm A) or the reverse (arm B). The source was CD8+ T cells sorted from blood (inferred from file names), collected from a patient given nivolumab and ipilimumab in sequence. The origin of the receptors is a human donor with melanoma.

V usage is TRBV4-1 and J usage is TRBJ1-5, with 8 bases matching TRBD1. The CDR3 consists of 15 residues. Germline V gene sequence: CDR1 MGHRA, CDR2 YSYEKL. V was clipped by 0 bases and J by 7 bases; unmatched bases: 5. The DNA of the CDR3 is TGCGCCAGCAGCCAAGATAGGGACAGGAGCCAGCCCCAGCATTTT. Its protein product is CASSQDRDRSQPQHF.

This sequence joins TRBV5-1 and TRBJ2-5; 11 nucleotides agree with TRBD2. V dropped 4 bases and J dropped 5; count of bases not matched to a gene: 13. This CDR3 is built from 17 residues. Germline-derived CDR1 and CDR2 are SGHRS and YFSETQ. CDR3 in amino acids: CASSPGGLAGVGETQYF. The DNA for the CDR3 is TGCGCCAGCAGCCCCGGCGGACTAGCGGGTGTGGGCGAGACCCAGTACTTC.

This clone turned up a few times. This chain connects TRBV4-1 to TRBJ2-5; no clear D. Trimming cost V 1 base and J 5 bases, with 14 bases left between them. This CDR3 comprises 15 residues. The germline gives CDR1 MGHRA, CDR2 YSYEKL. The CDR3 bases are TGCGCCAGCAGCCAAGTTCGAGTCCCTAGGGAGACCCAGTACTTC. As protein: CASSQVRVPRETQYF.

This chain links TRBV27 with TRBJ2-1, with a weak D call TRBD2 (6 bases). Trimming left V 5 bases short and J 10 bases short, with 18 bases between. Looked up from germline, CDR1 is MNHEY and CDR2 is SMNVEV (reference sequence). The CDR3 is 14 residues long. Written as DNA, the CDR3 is TGTGCCAGCAGTCTCCGGGACTCCCTGAAAGAGCAGTTCTTC. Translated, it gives CASSLRDSLKEQFF.

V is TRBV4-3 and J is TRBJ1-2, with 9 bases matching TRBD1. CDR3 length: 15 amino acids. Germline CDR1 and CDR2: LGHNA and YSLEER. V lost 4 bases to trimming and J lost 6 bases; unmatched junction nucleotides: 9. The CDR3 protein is CASSPRQGGLDGYTF. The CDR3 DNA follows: TGCGCCAGCAGCCCAAGACAGGGGGGCCTCGATGGCTACACCTTC.

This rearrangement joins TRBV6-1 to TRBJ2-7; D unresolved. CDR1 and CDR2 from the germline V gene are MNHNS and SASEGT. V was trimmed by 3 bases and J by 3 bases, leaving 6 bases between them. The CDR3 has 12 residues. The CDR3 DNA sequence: TGTGCCAGCAGTGACAACAGCTACGAGCAGTACTTC. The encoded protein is CASSDNSYEQYF.

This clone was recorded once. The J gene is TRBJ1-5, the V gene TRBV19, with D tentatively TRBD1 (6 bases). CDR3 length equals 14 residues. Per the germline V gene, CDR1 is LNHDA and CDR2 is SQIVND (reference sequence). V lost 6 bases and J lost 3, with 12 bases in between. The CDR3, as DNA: TGTGCCAGTAGGGAAGGGGGAGTCAATCAGCCCCAGCATTTT. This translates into CASREGGVNQPQHF.

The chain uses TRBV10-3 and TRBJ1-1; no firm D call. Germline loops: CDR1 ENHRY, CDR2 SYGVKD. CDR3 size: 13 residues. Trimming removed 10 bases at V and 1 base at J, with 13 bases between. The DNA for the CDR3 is TGTGCCACCCTTGGAGGAGGGAACACTGAAGCTTTCTTT. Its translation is CATLGGGNTEAFF.

The CDR3, as DNA: TGTGCCAGCACAGATAGTTTGGTCGGGACATTAGACTACGAGCAGTACTTC. It codes for CASTDSLVGTLDYEQYF. V usage is TRBV6-4 and J usage is TRBJ2-7, with a tentative D call TRBD1 (6 bases). CDR3 size: 17 residues. Trimming stripped 7 bases from V and 3 bases from J, with 25 bases between. CDR1 and CDR2 from the germline V gene are MRHNA and SNTAGT.

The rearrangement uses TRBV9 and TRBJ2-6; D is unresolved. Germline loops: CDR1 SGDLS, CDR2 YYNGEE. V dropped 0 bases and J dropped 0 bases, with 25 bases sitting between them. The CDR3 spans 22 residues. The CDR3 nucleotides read TGTGCCAGCAGCGTAGCTGTACGTGACCCCACAGATAAAAGCTCTGGGGCCAACGTCCTGACTTTC. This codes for CASSVAVRDPTDKSSGANVLTF.

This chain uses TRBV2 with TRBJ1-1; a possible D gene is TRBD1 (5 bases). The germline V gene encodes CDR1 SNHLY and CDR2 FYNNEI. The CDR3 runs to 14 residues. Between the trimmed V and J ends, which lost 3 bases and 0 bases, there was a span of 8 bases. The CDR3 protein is CASSEDIMNTEAFF. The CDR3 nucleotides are TGTGCCAGCAGTGAGGACATTATGAACACTGAAGCTTTCTTT.

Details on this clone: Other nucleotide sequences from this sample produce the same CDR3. The CDR3: CAISESSSGRTDTQYF. CDR3 bases: TGTGCCATCAGTGAGTCGTCTAGCGGGAGAACAGATACGCAGTATTTT. This chain connects TRBV10-3 to TRBJ2-3; 10 bases line up with TRBD2. J lost 3 bases, V lost 0 bases, and 3 bases had no gene match. Germline V lookup: CDR1 ENHRY, CDR2 SYGVKD. The CDR3 extends over 16 amino acids.

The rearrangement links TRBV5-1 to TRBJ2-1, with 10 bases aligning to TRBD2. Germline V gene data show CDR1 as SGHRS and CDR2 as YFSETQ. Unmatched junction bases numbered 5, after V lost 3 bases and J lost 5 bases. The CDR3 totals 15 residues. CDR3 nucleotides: TGCGCCAGCAGCTCTCTAGCGGGGGCCGACAATGAGCAGTTCTTC. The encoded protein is CASSSLAGADNEQFF.

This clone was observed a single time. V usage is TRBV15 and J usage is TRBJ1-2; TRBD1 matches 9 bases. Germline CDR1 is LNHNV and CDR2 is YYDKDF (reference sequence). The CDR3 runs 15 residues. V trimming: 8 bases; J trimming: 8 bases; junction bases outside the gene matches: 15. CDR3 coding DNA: TGTGCCACCCAATGGGGTCGGGACAGGGCAACGGGCTACACCTTC. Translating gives CATQWGRDRATGYTF.

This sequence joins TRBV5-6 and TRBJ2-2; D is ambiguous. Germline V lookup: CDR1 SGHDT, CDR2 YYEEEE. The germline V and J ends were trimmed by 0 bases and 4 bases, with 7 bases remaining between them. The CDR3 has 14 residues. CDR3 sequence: CASSLEESTGELFF. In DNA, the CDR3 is TGTGCCAGCAGCTTGGAGGAGAGCACCGGGGAGCTGTTTTTT.

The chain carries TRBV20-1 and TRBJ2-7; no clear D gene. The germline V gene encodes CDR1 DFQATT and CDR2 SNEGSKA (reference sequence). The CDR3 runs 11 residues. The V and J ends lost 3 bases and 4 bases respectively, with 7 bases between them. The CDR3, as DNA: TGCAGTGCTAGTCCCAGTTACGAGCAGTACTTC. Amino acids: CSASPSYEQYF.

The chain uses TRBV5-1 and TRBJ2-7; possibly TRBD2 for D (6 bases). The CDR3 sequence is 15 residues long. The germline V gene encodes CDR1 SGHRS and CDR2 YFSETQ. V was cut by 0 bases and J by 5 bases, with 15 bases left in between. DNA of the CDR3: TGCGCCAGCAGCTTGGAGGCAGGGAGGAGGAACGAGCAGTACTTC. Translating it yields CASSLEAGRRNEQYF.

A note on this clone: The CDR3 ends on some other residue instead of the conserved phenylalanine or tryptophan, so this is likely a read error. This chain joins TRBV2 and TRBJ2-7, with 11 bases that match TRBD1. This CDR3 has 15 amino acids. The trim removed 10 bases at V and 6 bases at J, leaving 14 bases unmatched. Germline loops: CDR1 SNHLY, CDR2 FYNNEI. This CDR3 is CAILWGQGVGGEQYL. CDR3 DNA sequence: TGTGCCATCCTATGGGGACAGGGGGTTGGTGGCGAGCAGTACCTC.

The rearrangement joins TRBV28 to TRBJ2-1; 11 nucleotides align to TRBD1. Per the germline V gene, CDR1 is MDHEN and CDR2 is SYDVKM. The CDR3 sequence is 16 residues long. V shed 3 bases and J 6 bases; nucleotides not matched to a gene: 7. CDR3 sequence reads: CASSFSYGTGGNEQFF. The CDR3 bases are TGTGCCAGCAGTTTCAGTTACGGGACAGGGGGCAATGAGCAGTTCTTC. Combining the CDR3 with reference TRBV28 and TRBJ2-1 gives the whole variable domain DVKVTQSSRYLVKRTGEKVFLECVQDMDHENMFWYRQDPGLGLRLIYFSYDVKMKEKGDIPEGYSVSREKKERFSLILESASTNQTSMYLCASSFSYGTGGNEQFFGPGTRLTVL.

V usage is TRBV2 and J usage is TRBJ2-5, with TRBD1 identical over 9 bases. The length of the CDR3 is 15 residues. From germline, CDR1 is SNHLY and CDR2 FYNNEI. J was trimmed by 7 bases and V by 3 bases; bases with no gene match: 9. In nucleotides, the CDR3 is TGTGCCAGCAGTGAGGGGACAGGGCGTACTGTGACCCAGTACTTC. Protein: CASSEGTGRTVTQYF.

The CDR3 sequence is CASIQTEAYF. Here the CDR3 DNA reads TGTGCCAGCATCCAGACCGAGGCGTACTTC. The chain is built from TRBV6-1 and TRBJ2-7, with unresolved D. Per the germline V gene, CDR1 is MNHNS and CDR2 is SASEGT. V lost 7 bases and J lost 12, with 13 bases in between. CDR3 length equals 10 residues.

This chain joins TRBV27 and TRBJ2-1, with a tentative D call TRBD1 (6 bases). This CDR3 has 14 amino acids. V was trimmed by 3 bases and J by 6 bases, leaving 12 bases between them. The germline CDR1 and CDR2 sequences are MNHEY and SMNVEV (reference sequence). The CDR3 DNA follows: TGTGCCAGCAGTTTGGGGGCCCCGCTCAATGAGCAGTTCTTC. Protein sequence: CASSLGAPLNEQFF.

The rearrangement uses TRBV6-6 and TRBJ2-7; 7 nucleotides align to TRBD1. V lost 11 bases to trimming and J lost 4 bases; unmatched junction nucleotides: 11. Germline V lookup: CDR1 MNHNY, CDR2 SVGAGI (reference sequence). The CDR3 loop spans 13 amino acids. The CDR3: CAAATGFGYEQYF. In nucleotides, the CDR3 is TGTGCCGCCGCGACAGGGTTTGGTTACGAGCAGTACTTC.

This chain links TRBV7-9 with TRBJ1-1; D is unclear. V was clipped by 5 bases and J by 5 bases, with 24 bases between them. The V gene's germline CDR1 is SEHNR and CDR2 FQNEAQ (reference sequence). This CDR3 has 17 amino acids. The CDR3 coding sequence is TGTGCCAGCAGCCCCATCGGGAGACTGAACTGGGTTACTGAAGCTTTCTTT. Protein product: CASSPIGRLNWVTEAFF.

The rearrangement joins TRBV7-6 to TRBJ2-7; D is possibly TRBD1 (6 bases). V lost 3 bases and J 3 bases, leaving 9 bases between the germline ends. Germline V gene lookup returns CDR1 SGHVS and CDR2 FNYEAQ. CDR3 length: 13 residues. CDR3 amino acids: CASSFRTDYEQYF. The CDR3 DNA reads TGTGCCAGCAGCTTTAGGACAGACTACGAGCAGTACTTC.

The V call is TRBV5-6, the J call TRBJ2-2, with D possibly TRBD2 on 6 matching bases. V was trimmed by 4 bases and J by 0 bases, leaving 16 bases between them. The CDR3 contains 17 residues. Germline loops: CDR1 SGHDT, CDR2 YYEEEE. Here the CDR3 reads CASSHYLAESNTGELFF. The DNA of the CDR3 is TGTGCCAGCAGCCACTACTTAGCGGAGTCGAACACCGGGGAGCTGTTTTTT.